Listed below are T cell receptor beta chains from one sample, sequenced in a study of blood T cell repertoires in COVID-19. Profiling relied on immunoSEQ multiplex PCR, and the TCRdb table lists in-frame clones only, not all of them. The table shows a few hundred thousand clones, with around 90% occurring only once. Material: peripheral blood. The receptors shown here come from a man between 18 and 29 years old with active or convalescent COVID-19. The CDR3 runs from the conserved cysteine through the conserved F or W. The order of the fields is J gene, V gene, CDR3 length, CDR3 protein.

TRBJ2-7,TRBV12-3/TRBV12-4,13,CASSSTDSYEQYF
TRBJ2-7,TRBV5-5,15,CASSSGTAVSYEQYF
TRBJ2-1,TRBV6-5,13,CASSLEGVGEQFF
TRBJ1-4,TRBV4-1,12,CASSQTGEKLFF
TRBJ2-1,TRBV21-1,19,CASSKRWDSWPSSYNEQFF
TRBJ1-2,TRBV7-9,14,CASSRQGGAYGYTF
TRBJ1-2,TRBV4-1,15,CASSQSQGGSYGYTF
TRBJ2-2,TRBV7-2,13,CASGTSNTGELFF
TRBJ2-3,TRBV18,15,CASSVYGEGTDTQYF
TRBJ1-5,TRBV18,13,CASDDRQGTPQHF
TRBJ2-7,TRBV5-1,16,CASSLRVGGFSYEQYF
TRBJ2-3,TRBV5-4,17,CASSTETSGRSADTQYF
TRBJ2-7,TRBV28,17,CASSPDSLAGGRYEQYF
TRBJ1-1,TRBV24-1,13,CATSESKNTEAFF
TRBJ2-1,TRBV10-2,15,CASRPGTGPYNEQFF
TRBJ2-5,TRBV27,14,CASSLYQGGQTQYF
TRBJ2-6,TRBV18,17,CASSPGTGGSGANVLTF
TRBJ1-1,TRBV19,10,CASSSGEAFF
TRBJ1-5,TRBV10-1,15,CASIDILYGNQPQHF
TRBJ2-5,TRBV27,14,CASSFYRGDGTQYF
TRBJ1-1,TRBV13,12,CASSSLGGEAFF
TRBJ1-5,TRBV7-8,14,CASSLARAQSPQHF
TRBJ1-1,TRBV4-1,16,CASSHLEGQGRTEAFF
TRBJ2-7,TRBV5-1,15,CASSLGTSGAYEQYF
TRBJ1-1,TRBV25-1,13,CASSKGGNTEAFF
TRBJ1-1,TRBV6-2/TRBV6-3,13,CASSQGENTEAFF